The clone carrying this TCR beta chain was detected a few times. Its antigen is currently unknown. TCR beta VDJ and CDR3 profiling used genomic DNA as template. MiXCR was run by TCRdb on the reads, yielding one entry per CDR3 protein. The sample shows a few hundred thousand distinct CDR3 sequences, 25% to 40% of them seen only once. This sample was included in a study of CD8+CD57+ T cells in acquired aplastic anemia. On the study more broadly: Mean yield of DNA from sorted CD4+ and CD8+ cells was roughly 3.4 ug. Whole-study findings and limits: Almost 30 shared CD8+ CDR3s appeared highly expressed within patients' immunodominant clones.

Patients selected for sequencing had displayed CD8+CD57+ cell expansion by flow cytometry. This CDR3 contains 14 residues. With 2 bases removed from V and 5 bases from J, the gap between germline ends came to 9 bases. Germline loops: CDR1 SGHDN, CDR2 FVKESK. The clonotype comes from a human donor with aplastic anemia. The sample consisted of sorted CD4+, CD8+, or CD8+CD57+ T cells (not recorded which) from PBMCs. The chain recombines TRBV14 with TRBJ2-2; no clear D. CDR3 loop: CASSQIRATGELFF. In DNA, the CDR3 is TGTGCCAGCAGCCAAATAAGGGCGACCGGGGAGCTGTTTTTT.